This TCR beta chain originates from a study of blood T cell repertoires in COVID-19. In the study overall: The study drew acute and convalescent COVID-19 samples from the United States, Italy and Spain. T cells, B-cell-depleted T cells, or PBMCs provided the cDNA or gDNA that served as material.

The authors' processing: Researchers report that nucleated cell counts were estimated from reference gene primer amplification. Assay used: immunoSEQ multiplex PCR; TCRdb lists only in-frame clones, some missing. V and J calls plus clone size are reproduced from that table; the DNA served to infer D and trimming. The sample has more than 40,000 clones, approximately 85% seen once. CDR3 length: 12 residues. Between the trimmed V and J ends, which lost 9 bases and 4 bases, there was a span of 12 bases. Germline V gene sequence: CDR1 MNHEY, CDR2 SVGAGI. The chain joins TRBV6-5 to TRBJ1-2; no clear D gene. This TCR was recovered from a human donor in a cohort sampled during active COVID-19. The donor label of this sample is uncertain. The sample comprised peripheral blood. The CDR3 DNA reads TGTGCCAGTTCTACCTCCCCCTATGGCTACACCTTC. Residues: CASSTSPYGYTF.